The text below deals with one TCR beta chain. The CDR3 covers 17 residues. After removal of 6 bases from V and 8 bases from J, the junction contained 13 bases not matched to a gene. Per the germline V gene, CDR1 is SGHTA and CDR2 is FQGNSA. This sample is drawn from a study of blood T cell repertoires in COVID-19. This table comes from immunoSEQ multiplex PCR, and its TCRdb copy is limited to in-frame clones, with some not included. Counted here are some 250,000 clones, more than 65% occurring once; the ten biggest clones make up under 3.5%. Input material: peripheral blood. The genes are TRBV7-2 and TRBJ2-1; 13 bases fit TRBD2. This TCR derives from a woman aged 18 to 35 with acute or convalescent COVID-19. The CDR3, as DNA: TGTGCCAGCAGAGCGGCCCCCGGGACTAGCGGGACCTATGAGCAGTTCTTC. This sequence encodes CASRAAPGTSGTYEQFF.